The entry that follows covers one T cell receptor beta chain sequence. Its antigen is as yet unknown. As to treatment: over 15 received Ad26.COV2.S at low or high dose, single or two shots; several received placebo; per-sample allocation not given. Samples came from day 63 after the first vaccine or placebo injection. Boston supplied an adult donor aged 18-55 years. This sample is part of a study of Ad26.COV2.S vaccination and SARS-CoV-2 variants. Study summary: Vaccine-arm donor from the placebo-controlled COV1001 Ad26.COV2.S trial.

Clones were read by immunoSEQ multiplex PCR, and TCRdb kept only the in-frame ones, dropping some. The sample has fewer than 600,000 clones, about nine tenths seen once; the top ten hold 1.7%. Study conclusions and caveats: In vaccinated individuals, spike-specific CD8+ and CD4+ T cell responses reportedly displayed substantial breadth.

The CDR3 contains 13 residues. Per germline, CDR1 SQVTM and CDR2 ANQGSEA. The V end was cut by 8 bases, the J end by 0 bases, with 11 bases between. The sequencing here drew on peripheral blood, taken in a trial of Ad26.COV2.S vaccine versus placebo. The TCR sequence derives from a person between 18 and 65 years old who received the Ad26.COV2.S COVID-19 vaccine or a placebo. The V and J genes are TRBV29-1 and TRBJ2-1; D could derive from TRBD1 or TRBD2 (5 bases each). Here the CDR3 DNA reads TGCAGCCTGGAGAGGGGCTCCTACAATGAGCAGTTCTTC. It encodes CSLERGSYNEQFF.